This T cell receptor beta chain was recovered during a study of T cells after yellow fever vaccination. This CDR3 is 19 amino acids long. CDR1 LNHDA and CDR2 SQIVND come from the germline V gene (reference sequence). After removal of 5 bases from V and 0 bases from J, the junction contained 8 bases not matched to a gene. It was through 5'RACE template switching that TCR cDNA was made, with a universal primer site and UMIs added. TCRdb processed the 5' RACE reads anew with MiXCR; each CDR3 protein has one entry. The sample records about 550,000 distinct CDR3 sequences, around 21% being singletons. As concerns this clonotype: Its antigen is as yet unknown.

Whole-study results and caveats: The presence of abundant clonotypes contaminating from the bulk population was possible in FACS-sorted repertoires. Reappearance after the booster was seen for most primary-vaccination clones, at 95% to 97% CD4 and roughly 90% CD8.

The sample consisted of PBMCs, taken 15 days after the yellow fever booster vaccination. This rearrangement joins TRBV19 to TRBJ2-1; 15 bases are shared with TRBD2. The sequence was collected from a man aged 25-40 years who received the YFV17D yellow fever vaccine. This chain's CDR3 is CASSHPGLAGGFSYNEQFF. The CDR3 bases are TGTGCCAGTAGTCACCCGGGACTAGCGGGAGGTTTCTCCTACAATGAGCAGTTCTTC.